This T cell receptor (beta chain) came from a study of cytomegalovirus exposure and HLA in healthy donors. Findings and caveats of the study: A missense variant in DCLRE1C was later tied to TCR beta V- and J-gene trimming. At a 0.05 false discovery rate, a later analysis found around 15,000 TCR beta sequences to be associated with HLA alleles.

As regards this clone: The antigen is undetermined.

Germline V CDR1 and CDR2: SGHAT, FQNNGV. CDR3 size: 14 residues. Deletions cut 1 base from V and 5 bases from J, with 9 bases between. In the PCR, 60 Vbeta and 13 Jbeta primers were used. Produced via immunoSEQ multiplex PCR; TCRdb's table is partial and in-frame only. The data contain some 150,000 clones, approximately 79% of them singletons. The sequence came from a woman aged 45-65 years in good health and CMV-seropositive. The genes are TRBV11-2 and TRBJ2-1; weak D call: TRBD1 (6 bases). Sequenced material: PBMCs. The CDR3 spells CASSLGRQDNEQFF. The CDR3 coding sequence is TGTGCCAGCAGCTTAGGGAGACAGGACAATGAGCAGTTCTTC.